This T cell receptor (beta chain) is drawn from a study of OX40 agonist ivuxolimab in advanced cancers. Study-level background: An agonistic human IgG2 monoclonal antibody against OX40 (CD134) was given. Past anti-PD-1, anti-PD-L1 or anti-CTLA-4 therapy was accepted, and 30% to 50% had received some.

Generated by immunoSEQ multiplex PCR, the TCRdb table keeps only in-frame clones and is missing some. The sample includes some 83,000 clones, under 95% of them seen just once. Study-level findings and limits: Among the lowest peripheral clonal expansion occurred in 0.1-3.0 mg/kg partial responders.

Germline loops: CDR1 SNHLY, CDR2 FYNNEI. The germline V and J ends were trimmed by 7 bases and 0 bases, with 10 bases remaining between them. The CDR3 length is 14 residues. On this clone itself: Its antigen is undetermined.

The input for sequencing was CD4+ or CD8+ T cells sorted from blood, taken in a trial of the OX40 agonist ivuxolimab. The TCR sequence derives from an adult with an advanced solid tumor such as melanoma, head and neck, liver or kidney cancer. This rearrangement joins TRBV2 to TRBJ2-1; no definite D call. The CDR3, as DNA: TGTGCCAGCAAAAGGACGAGCTCCTACAATGAGCAGTTCTTC. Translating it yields CASKRTSSYNEQFF. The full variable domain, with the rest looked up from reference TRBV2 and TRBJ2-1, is EPEVTQTPSHQVTQMGQEVILRCVPISNHLYFYWYRQILGQKVEFLVSFYNNEISEKSEIFDDQFSVERPDGSNFTLKIRSTKLEDSAMYFCASKRTSSYNEQFFGPGTRLTVL.